This TCR beta chain was obtained from a study of spatial heterogeneity in lung cancer. Overall study results and limits: The study found that expanded intratumoral alpha and beta TCR counts tracked tumor mutation counts.

This sample's time point: sample taken at primary tumor resection. The donors comprised around 72 untreated early-stage non-small cell lung cancer patients. Individually, TCR cDNA molecules were each labelled with a unique molecular identifier. TCRdb re-called the 5' RACE reads through MiXCR, storing one row per CDR3 protein. Here the sample spans 12,000 or so distinct CDR3 sequences, 13% to 15% being singletons. By proportion, this clonotype is medium-sized. No antigen is known for it. The CDR3 extends over 14 amino acids. Per germline, CDR1 WSHSY and CDR2 SAAADI. Trimming stripped 0 bases from V and 2 bases from J, with 8 bases between.

This receptor was obtained from a male donor with early-stage non-small cell lung cancer. J is TRBJ2-7 and V is TRBV10-2; D may correspond to TRBD1 or TRBD2 (5 bases each). Source: lung tumor tissue, taken at surgery. In DNA form, the CDR3 reads TGCGCCAGCAGTGAGTCGTGGGGACCCTACGAGCAGTACTTC. This sequence encodes CASSESWGPYEQYF.